Included here is one T cell receptor (beta chain) sequence, with context. Its antigen is not known. The germline gives CDR1 MNHNS, CDR2 SASEGT. V lost 1 base to trimming and J lost 3 bases, with 12 bases between them. The CDR3 covers 15 residues. This sample stems from a study of shared clonotypes between healthy human individuals. TCRdb's copy holds only in-frame clones and misses some; the assay was immunoSEQ multiplex PCR. The repertoire includes some 2,000,000 clones, about 94% of them detected once, and 0.85% to 1.2% sits in the top ten. As defined, naive CD8 cells were CD45RO-negative and positively selected for CCR7, with terminally differentiated effector memory CD45RA+ cells excluded. Every one of the donors was a Caucasian adult that lived in Nashville, Tennessee. Whole-study findings and limits: The small donor group covered limited genetic and exposure diversity. Rarefaction revealed incomplete sorted-subset sequencing despite large depth. Only blood underwent sampling, and tissue repertoires likely differ.

The J gene is TRBJ2-5, the V gene TRBV6-1; D gene ambiguous. The clonotype comes from a man younger than 35 in good health. The material sequenced was naive CD8+ T cells sorted from blood. The CDR3, as DNA: TGTGCCAGCAGTGAAGTGCCAGGCGTTAAAGAGACCCAGTACTTC. Amino acids: CASSEVPGVKETQYF.